This is a list of T cell receptor beta chains from one sample in a study of blood T cell repertoires in COVID-19. Using immunoSEQ multiplex PCR, the repertoire was profiled, and TCRdb retains in-frame clones only, with some absent. The repertoire holds around 140,000 clones, with around nine tenths as singletons. Sequencing was performed on peripheral blood. These receptors all come from a woman in her 70s with COVID-19, enrolled during active disease. CDR3s include the opening cysteine and the closing phenylalanine or tryptophan. The D gene is left open where the match is weak. Clone sizes are given selectively: once, few, many, or a class where the clone is expanded.

cdr3_aa cdr3_nt v_call d_call clone_size j_call
CASSVGRQGANEQFF TGTGCCAGCAGCGTGGGGCGACAGGGGGCCAATGAGCAGTTCTTC TRBV7-6 TRBD1 NA TRBJ2-1
CASSTTGHQNTEAFF TGTGCCAGCAGTACCACGGGACACCAGAACACTGAAGCTTTCTTT TRBV6-2/TRBV6-3 NA NA TRBJ1-1
CASSLGRAGNSPLHF TGCGCCAGCAGCTTGGGCAGGGCTGGGAATTCACCCCTCCACTTT TRBV5-1 NA NA TRBJ1-6
CASSQGGPRALNTDTQYF TGCGCCAGCAGCCAAGGGGGCCCCCGGGCCTTAAACACAGATACGCAGTATTTT TRBV4-1 NA once TRBJ2-3
CASRLDRTNEKLFF TGTGCCAGCAGACTGGACAGGACTAATGAAAAACTGTTTTTT TRBV2 TRBD1 few TRBJ1-4
CASSLPDGGGADTQYF TGTGCCAGCAGCTTACCGGATGGCGGGGGGGCAGATACGCAGTATTTT TRBV5-5 TRBD2 NA TRBJ2-3
CAISPGQASMNTEAFF TGTGCCATCAGTCCGGGACAGGCCTCCATGAACACTGAAGCTTTCTTT TRBV10-3 TRBD1 NA TRBJ1-1
CATSDPSGNGGELFF TGTGCCACCAGTGACCCGTCGGGGAACGGCGGGGAGCTGTTTTTT TRBV24-1 NA NA TRBJ2-2
CASSLGGSYNEQFF TGTGCCAGCAGTTTAGGCGGCAGCTACAATGAGCAGTTCTTC TRBV25-1 NA NA TRBJ2-1
CASSGRGWAAMNQPQHF TGTGCCAGCAGTGGGAGGGGCTGGGCAGCCATGAATCAGCCCCAGCATTTT TRBV6-1 NA NA TRBJ1-5
CSGGDSLTTDTQYF TGCAGCGGCGGGGACAGCCTCACCACAGATACGCAGTATTTT TRBV29-1 NA NA TRBJ2-3
CASSPQGARAEAFF TGTGCCAGCTCACCACAGGGGGCGAGGGCTGAAGCTTTCTTT TRBV18 TRBD1 NA TRBJ1-1
CASRRTGAASYEQYF TGTGCCAGCAGAAGGACAGGGGCCGCTTCCTACGAGCAGTACTTC TRBV27 TRBD1 NA TRBJ2-7
CASSPIEGAKSPLHF TGCGCCAGCAGTCCCATTGAGGGGGCTAAATCACCCCTCCACTTT TRBV5-1 TRBD1 NA TRBJ1-6
CASSSAGVSYEQYF TGTGCCAGCAGCTCGGCAGGGGTCTCCTACGAGCAGTACTTC TRBV7-9 NA NA TRBJ2-7
CASTSGGPYTGELFF TGTGCCAGTACCTCAGGGGGACCGTACACCGGGGAGCTGTTTTTT TRBV19 TRBD1 NA TRBJ2-2
CSASRRLAKNIQYF TGCAGTGCTAGTCGGAGGCTGGCCAAAAACATTCAGTACTTC TRBV20-1 NA NA TRBJ2-4
CASSDLLAGETQYF TGTGCCAGCAGTGATCTGCTAGCCGGGGAGACCCAGTACTTC TRBV2 NA NA TRBJ2-5
CASSLTGTGGSVDTEAFF TGTGCCAGCAGCCTAACCGGAACAGGGGGCTCGGTCGACACTGAAGCTTTCTTT TRBV28 TRBD1 NA TRBJ1-1
CASSPTEEAFF TGTGCCAGCTCCCCAACAGAAGAAGCTTTCTTT TRBV18 NA many TRBJ1-1
CASSPQEGVNYGYTF TGCGCCAGCAGCCCCCAAGAAGGGGTTAACTATGGCTACACCTTC TRBV5-1 NA once TRBJ1-2
CSTGTSGYNEQFF TGCAGTACCGGGACTAGCGGATACAATGAGCAGTTCTTC TRBV29-1 TRBD2 NA TRBJ2-1
CASSLVGLPADTQYF TGTGCCAGCAGCTTGGTGGGCCTCCCAGCAGATACGCAGTATTTT TRBV5-4 NA NA TRBJ2-3
CASSESGGPLGYEQYF TGCGCCAGCAGTGAGTCTGGGGGCCCCCTGGGCTACGAGCAGTACTTC TRBV10-2 NA NA TRBJ2-7
CAISEMGTGEQYF TGTGCCATCAGTGAGATGGGAACAGGCGAGCAGTACTTC TRBV10-3 NA NA TRBJ2-7
CAWKGGSGNQPQHF TGTGCCTGGAAAGGGGGCTCGGGCAATCAGCCCCAGCATTTT TRBV30 TRBD1 NA TRBJ1-5
CASSQVQGANTDTQYF TGTGCCAGCAGCCAGGTACAGGGGGCGAACACAGATACGCAGTATTTT TRBV5-4 TRBD1 NA TRBJ2-3
CASSLVASGETQYF TGTGCCAGCAGTTTAGTGGCTAGCGGGGAGACCCAGTACTTC TRBV28 TRBD2 NA TRBJ2-5
CASSRYLNTEAFF TGTGCCAGCAGTCGTTACTTGAACACTGAAGCTTTCTTT TRBV12-3/TRBV12-4 NA NA TRBJ1-1
CASSMGNPGGGNQPQHF TGTGCCAGTAGTATGGGGAACCCAGGGGGAGGCAATCAGCCCCAGCATTTT TRBV19 TRBD1 NA TRBJ1-5
CASSLFPTGHGYTF TGTGCCAGCAGCTTATTCCCGACAGGGCATGGCTACACCTTC TRBV7-2 TRBD1 NA TRBJ1-2
CASSEAMTVTNYGYTF TGTGCCAGCAGTGAAGCTATGACAGTCACGAACTATGGCTACACCTTC TRBV6-1 NA once TRBJ1-2
CAWSVSSGDEQFF TGTGCCTGGAGTGTAAGCAGCGGGGATGAGCAGTTCTTC TRBV30 TRBD2 NA TRBJ2-1
CASSSGGLGTDTQYF TGTGCCAGCAGTAGCGGGGGGCTGGGGACAGATACGCAGTATTTT TRBV6-4 TRBD2 few TRBJ2-3
CASSLDRGGNTIYF TGTGCCAGCAGCCTGGACAGGGGCGGAAACACCATATATTTT TRBV7-6 TRBD1 NA TRBJ1-3
CASSLDRATPLHF TGTGCCAGCAGCTTGGACAGGGCTACACCCCTCCACTTT TRBV5-6 NA NA TRBJ1-6